The source of this T cell receptor (beta chain) is a study of PD-1 blockade in classical Hodgkin lymphoma. Regarding the study as a whole: Compared with healthy donors, newly diagnosed patients reportedly showed lower baseline TCR diversity. At C4D1, TCR diversity had climbed significantly for CD4+ cells, though not for CD8+ cells.

Sequenced by immunoSEQ multiplex PCR; TCRdb stores in-frame clones only, minus some. Of 25,000 to 35,000 clones detected, 71% appear once; the ten largest clones hold roughly 3.5%. Trimming pared 2 bases from V and 7 bases from J, leaving 11 bases between. The CDR3 covers 13 residues. The germline CDR1 and CDR2 sequences are MGHRA and YSYEKL. Turning to this clone: Its antigen is as yet unknown.

Every patient experienced relapse after autologous stem cell transplantation, and brentuximab vedotin exposure varied. The sequencing used peripheral blood mononuclear cells (PBMCs), collected before the second cycle of nivolumab. J is TRBJ1-1 and V is TRBV4-1, with D tentatively TRBD1 (5 bases). This receptor was identified in a human donor with classical Hodgkin lymphoma. In nucleotides, the CDR3 is TGCGCCAGCAGCCAAATTCAGGGAGGTGAAGCTTTCTTT. As protein: CASSQIQGGEAFF.